The 27 T cell receptor beta chains below were found in one sample sequenced in a study of metastatic and nonmetastatic thyroid tumors. Using MiXCR, TCRdb re-called clones from the PCR reads. The sample includes some 90,000 clones, around 7.8% of them seen just once. The entire patient cohort was treatment-naive prior to thyroid surgery. Sequencing was carried out using blood. These receptors all stem from a female donor with papillary thyroid cancer or a benign thyroid nodule (not recorded which). Some clones in this sample may be carry-over from other donors' samples.

This clone was counted only a few times. A much bigger clone sits one base away, suggesting this may be a read error. The same CDR3 also results from other DNA sequences found in this sample. The chain recombines TRBV25-1 with TRBJ1-1; D ambiguous. Germline V CDR1 and CDR2: MGHDK, SYGVNS. This CDR3 is built from 11 residues. DNA for the CDR3: TGCGCCAGCAGTGAATGGAAGGGAGCTTTCTTT. Amino acids: CASSEWKGAFF.

This clone was detected ten times or more. In the same sample, other DNA sequences code for this CDR3. The genes are TRBV12-3 or TRBV12-4 and TRBJ2-3; D is possibly TRBD1 or TRBD2 (5 bases each). With 2 bases removed from V and 1 base from J, the gap between germline ends came to 13 bases. The CDR3 contains 16 residues. CDR3 sequence: CASSLTEGLGTDTQYF. The CDR3 DNA sequence: TGTGCCAGCAGTTTAACCGAGGGGCTGGGCACAGATACGCAGTATTTT.

This clone was observed a few times. J is TRBJ1-4 and V is TRBV5-6; the D gene is possibly TRBD1 (5 bases). Germline V gives CDR1 SGHDT, CDR2 YYEEEE. The CDR3 sequence is 14 residues long. The germline V and J ends were trimmed by 0 bases and 2 bases, with 5 bases remaining between them. CDR3 DNA: TGTGCCAGCAGCTTGGAGGGGACTAATGAAAAACTGTTTTTT. It translates to CASSLEGTNEKLFF.

This chain joins TRBV7-9 and TRBJ1-4, with TRBD1 identical over 11 bases. Germline V gives CDR1 SEHNR, CDR2 FQNEAQ (reference sequence). The CDR3 spans 15 residues. V dropped 6 bases and J dropped 8; count of bases not matched to a gene: 8. The CDR3 sequence: CASRKGQGEEEKLFF. The DNA of the CDR3 is TGTGCCAGCAGAAAGGGACAGGGGGAAGAGGAAAAACTGTTTTTT.

This clone has a handful of counts. The chain employs TRBV7-2 and TRBJ2-1, with a weak D call TRBD1 (5 bases). The germline V gene has CDR1 SGHTA and CDR2 FQGNSA. This CDR3 has 13 residues. V was clipped by 5 bases and J by 5 bases, with 10 bases between them. The CDR3 nucleotides read TGTGCCAGCAGCAAGACAGAACACAATGAGCAGTTCTTC. Residues: CASSKTEHNEQFF.

This clone was observed many times. This same CDR3 is encoded by further DNA sequences in the sample. The chain couples TRBV6-1 to TRBJ1-6; D may be TRBD1 (5 bases). V was trimmed by 5 bases and J by 3 bases, leaving 14 bases between them. Germline V lookup: CDR1 MNHNS, CDR2 SASEGT. The CDR3 runs 16 residues. The CDR3 DNA is TGTGCCAGCAGTCGGGGCCGGAACTACTATAATTCACCCCTCCACTTT. Translated: CASSRGRNYYNSPLHF.

The table lists this clone with many counts. The V and J genes are TRBV20-1 and TRBJ1-2, with TRBD1 matching over 7 bases. Trimming took 7 bases from V and 3 from J; bases not matched to a gene: 5. The CDR3 is made up of 12 amino acids. Germline CDR1 DFQATT, CDR2 SNEGSKA (reference sequence). CDR3 DNA sequence: TGCAGTGGCGGGACAGTTTACTATGGCTACACCTTC. Protein: CSGGTVYYGYTF.

This clone appeared a few times. This chain connects TRBV20-1 to TRBJ2-7, with D unresolved. CDR1 is DFQATT, CDR2 SNEGSKA, per germline (reference sequence). Trimming removed 5 bases at V and 0 bases at J, with 8 bases between. The CDR3 is 12 amino acids. The chain's CDR3 is CSALDTSYEQYF. In DNA, the CDR3 is TGCAGTGCTTTAGACACCTCCTACGAGCAGTACTTC.

This clone has a count of ten or more. The chain couples TRBV11-2 to TRBJ2-5; D not resolved. Germline loops: CDR1 SGHAT, CDR2 FQNNGV. The V and J ends lost 5 bases and 1 base respectively, with 11 bases between them. The length of the CDR3 is 14 residues. The CDR3 spells CASSPRTLQETQYF. CDR3 in DNA: TGTGCCAGCAGCCCTAGGACCCTCCAAGAGACCCAGTACTTC.

This clone has ten or more counts. The chain couples TRBV20-1 to TRBJ2-3, with D possibly TRBD1 on 5 matching bases. V dropped 7 bases and J dropped 1 base, with 6 bases sitting between them. This CDR3 contains 11 residues. The germline V gene encodes CDR1 DFQATT and CDR2 SNEGSKA (reference sequence). In DNA, the CDR3 is TGCAGTGTACAGGGCACAGATACGCAGTATTTT. Protein product: CSVQGTDTQYF.

This clone was seen ten or more times. This sample includes further DNA sequences coding for the same CDR3. This chain uses TRBV15 with TRBJ2-5; D ambiguous. CDR1 and CDR2 (germline): LNHNV, YYDKDF (reference sequence). Trimming cost V 0 bases and J 4 bases, with 3 bases left between them. The length of the CDR3 is 12 residues. CDR3 sequence (DNA): TGTGCCACCAGCAGAGACCGAGAGACCCAGTACTTC. Translating gives CATSRDRETQYF.

This chain connects TRBV5-1 to TRBJ2-2; 9 positions match TRBD2. Germline trimming cut 1 base from V and 6 bases from J; bases unmatched to any gene: 4. There are 15 residues in the CDR3. CDR1 SGHRS and CDR2 YFSETQ come from the germline V gene. The CDR3 coding sequence is TGCGCCAGCAGCTTGTCTGGCGGGGGGGCCGGGGAGCTGTTTTTT. Encoded protein: CASSLSGGGAGELFF.

This clone was counted ten times or more. This may come from a read error, since a much larger clone is one base off. This rearrangement joins TRBV6-5 to TRBJ1-5; D is unclear. The germline CDR1 and CDR2 sequences are MNHEY and SVGAGI. V lost 0 bases to trimming and J lost 9 bases, with 6 bases between them. The CDR3 loop spans 12 amino acids. CDR3 bases: TGTGCCAGCAGTTACTCCGATCGGCCCCAGCATTTT. Translation gives CASSYSDRPQHF.

At least ten counts were recorded for this clone. The chain uses TRBV2 and TRBJ2-2; D is perhaps TRBD1 or TRBD2 (5 bases each). The CDR3 loop spans 15 amino acids. V dropped 8 bases and J dropped 1 base, with 14 bases sitting between them. Germline-derived CDR1 and CDR2 are SNHLY and FYNNEI. The CDR3 reads CASGPGTGNTGELFF. The CDR3 DNA is TGTGCCAGCGGACCCGGGACGGGGAACACCGGGGAGCTGTTTTTT.

The chain couples TRBV20-1 to TRBJ1-4; D possibly corresponds to TRBD1 (6 bases). V was trimmed by 5 bases and J by 0 bases, leaving 7 bases between them. Germline assignment: CDR1 DFQATT and CDR2 SNEGSKA (reference sequence). The CDR3 runs 13 residues. The CDR3 nucleotides are TGCAGTGCTTACAGGGCAACTAATGAAAAACTGTTTTTT. Its translation: CSAYRATNEKLFF.

The sample holds many counts of this clone. The chain employs TRBV30 and TRBJ1-4; D unresolved. The CDR3 is 16 amino acids. V gave up 7 bases and J gave up 0 bases, with 18 bases separating them. Germline values: CDR1 GTSNPN, CDR2 SVGIG (reference sequence). Written as DNA, the CDR3 is TGTGCCTCCTCCGATAGTGGAATGACAACTAATGAAAAACTGTTTTTT. Translating gives CASSDSGMTTNEKLFF.

At least ten counts were recorded for this clone. This chain uses TRBV9 with TRBJ1-4, with D possibly TRBD1 on 5 matching bases. CDR3 length: 17 residues. CDR1 and CDR2 (germline): SGDLS, YYNGEE. V was shortened by 1 base and J by 0 bases, with 13 bases between the two germline ends. The CDR3 DNA reads TGTGCCAGCAGCGTAAATGAGGGGATAGCAACTAATGAAAAACTGTTTTTT. Translated: CASSVNEGIATNEKLFF.

This clone was counted ten times or more. This chain uses TRBV3-1 with TRBJ2-2, with D possibly TRBD2 on 7 matching bases. The CDR3 is 14 residues long. The V gene's germline CDR1 is LGHDT and CDR2 YNNKEL (reference sequence). V lost 8 bases and J lost 4, with 14 bases in between. CDR3 sequence reads: CASQKGGGTGELFF. The CDR3 nucleotides read TGTGCCAGCCAGAAGGGGGGGGGCACCGGGGAGCTGTTTTTT.

This clone was observed many times. The chain combines TRBV4-2 with TRBJ2-3, with TRBD1 identical over 9 bases. V shed 5 bases and J 4 bases; nucleotides not matched to a gene: 10. The CDR3 is made up of 16 amino acids. Germline CDR1 and CDR2: LGHNA and YNFKEQ. In nucleotides, the CDR3 is TGTGCCAGCAGCACTCCGGGACAGGGTCTCGCAGATACGCAGTATTTT. Protein sequence: CASSTPGQGLADTQYF.

This clone came up a few times. Other DNA sequences in the sample encode the same CDR3. The chain has TRBV6-1 and TRBJ1-2, with 9 bases identical to TRBD1. The length of the CDR3 is 14 residues. Germline V gene sequence: CDR1 MNHNS, CDR2 SASEGT. The V and J ends lost 9 bases and 4 bases, in that order; junction bases with no gene match: 9. The CDR3 nucleotides are TGTGCCAGTAGAGAGGGACAGGGAGTCTATGGCTACACCTTC. This sequence encodes CASREGQGVYGYTF.

This clone was seen repeatedly, ten times or more. V usage is TRBV6-1 and J usage is TRBJ1-2; maybe TRBD1 (6 bases). The CDR3 extends over 11 amino acids. Germline V gene data show CDR1 as MNHNS and CDR2 as SASEGT. V dropped 5 bases and J dropped 5 bases, with 6 bases sitting between them. This CDR3 reads CASSTGYGYTF. The CDR3 bases are TGTGCCAGCAGTACAGGGTATGGCTACACCTTC.

This clone was counted many times. The gene calls are TRBV7-3 and TRBJ2-7, with D possibly being TRBD1 or TRBD2 (5 bases each). Between the trimmed V and J ends, which lost 8 bases and 6 bases, there was a span of 26 bases. Germline CDR1 is SGHTA and CDR2 is FQGTGA. The CDR3 runs 16 residues. The CDR3 DNA is TGTGCCAGCCGTTCAAAGAGGGTGGGACCTTTTTTCGAGCAGTACTTC. This sequence encodes CASRSKRVGPFFEQYF.

CDR3 sequence: CSADGPGGGGADTQYF. Written as DNA, the CDR3 is TGCAGTGCCGACGGACCCGGGGGCGGAGGGGCAGATACGCAGTATTTT. The rearrangement joins TRBV20-1 to TRBJ2-3; D is perhaps TRBD1 or TRBD2 (6 bases each). The CDR3 consists of 16 residues. In germline, CDR1 is DFQATT, CDR2 SNEGSKA (reference sequence). V was trimmed by 6 bases and J by 4 bases, leaving 23 bases between them.

With regard to this clone: This may come from a read error, since a much larger clone is one base off. The same CDR3 can be traced to other DNA sequences in this sample. CDR3 sequence (DNA): TGTGCCTGGAGCGCAGGGACTGGGGCCAACGTCCTGACCTTC. Its translation: CAWSAGTGANVLTF. The chain carries TRBV30 and TRBJ2-6; a possible D gene is TRBD2 (6 bases). CDR3 size: 14 residues. Germline loops: CDR1 GTSNPN, CDR2 SVGIG (reference sequence).

This clone was counted at least ten times. The V call is TRBV6-1, the J call TRBJ1-1; D is unresolved. In germline, CDR1 is MNHNS, CDR2 SASEGT. The CDR3 totals 12 residues. Trimming stripped 6 bases from V and 5 bases from J, with 10 bases between. This chain's CDR3 is CASSLPRTEAFF. CDR3 nucleotides: TGTGCCAGCAGCCTCCCACGGACTGAAGCTTTCTTT.

This clone showed up many times. The identical CDR3 is also encoded by other nucleotide sequences in the sample. J is TRBJ2-5 and V is TRBV20-1; D perhaps matches TRBD1 (5 bases). Trimming took off 5 bases at V and 0 bases at J, with 10 bases between the two ends. Looked up from germline, CDR1 is DFQATT and CDR2 is SNEGSKA (reference sequence). The CDR3 extends over 13 amino acids. The CDR3 reads CSAVRENQETQYF. The CDR3, as DNA: TGCAGTGCTGTCAGGGAAAACCAAGAGACCCAGTACTTC.

This clone was recorded at least ten times. V is TRBV4-1 and J is TRBJ1-4, with D uncertain. The CDR3 contains 16 residues. The ends were cut back, 0 bases at V and 5 bases at J, with 13 bases in the middle. Germline-derived CDR1 and CDR2 are MGHRA and YSYEKL. DNA for the CDR3: TGCGCCAGCAGCCAAGATGCGCTCGAATTGAATGAAAAACTGTTTTTT. Protein sequence: CASSQDALELNEKLFF.